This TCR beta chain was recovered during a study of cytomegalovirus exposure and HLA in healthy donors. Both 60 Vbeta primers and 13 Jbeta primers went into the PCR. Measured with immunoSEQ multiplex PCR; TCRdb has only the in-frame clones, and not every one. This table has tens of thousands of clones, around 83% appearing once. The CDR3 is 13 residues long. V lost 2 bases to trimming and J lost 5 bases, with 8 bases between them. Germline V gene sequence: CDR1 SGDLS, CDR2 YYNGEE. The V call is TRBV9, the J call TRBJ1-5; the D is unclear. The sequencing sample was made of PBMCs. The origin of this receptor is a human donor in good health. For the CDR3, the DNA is TGTGCCAGCAGCGTTGGAGGATATCAGCCCCAGCATTTT. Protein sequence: CASSVGGYQPQHF.